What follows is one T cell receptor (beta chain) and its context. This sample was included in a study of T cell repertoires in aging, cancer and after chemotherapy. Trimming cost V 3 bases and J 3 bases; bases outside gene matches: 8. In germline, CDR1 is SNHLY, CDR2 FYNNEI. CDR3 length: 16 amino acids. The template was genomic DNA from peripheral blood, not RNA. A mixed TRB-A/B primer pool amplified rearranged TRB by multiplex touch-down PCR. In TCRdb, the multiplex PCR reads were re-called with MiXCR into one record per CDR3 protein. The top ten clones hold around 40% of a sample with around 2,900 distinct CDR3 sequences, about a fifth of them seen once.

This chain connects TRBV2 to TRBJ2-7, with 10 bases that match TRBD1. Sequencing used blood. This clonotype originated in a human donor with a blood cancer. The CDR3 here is CASSEPGTGDRYEQYF. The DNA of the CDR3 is TGTGCCAGCAGTGAGCCCGGGACAGGGGACCGCTACGAGCAGTACTTC.